The T cell receptor (beta chain) described here comes from a study of Ad26.COV2.S vaccination and SARS-CoV-2 variants. Study in general: Ad26.COV2.S shots went into the muscle once or twice, 56 days apart.

As for this clone: Its antigen remains unidentified.

Treatment given: some 20 received Ad26.COV2.S at low or high dose, single or two shots; 5 received placebo; per-sample allocation not given. Following the first vaccine or placebo injection, samples were taken on day 63. Germline CDR1 SEHNR, CDR2 FQNEAQ (reference sequence). The CDR3 extends over 16 amino acids. Germline trimming cut 5 bases from V and 4 bases from J; bases unmatched to any gene: 12. The protocol was immunoSEQ multiplex PCR, while the TCRdb copy is restricted to in-frame clones and leaves out a portion. There are 350,000 to 550,000 clones in the sample; nearly 90% occur only once, and about 2.7% lies in the top ten. Study-wide findings and caveats: People who got the vaccine had more spike-specific TCR breadth than people who got placebo.

This sequence originates from a person aged 18-60 years who received the Ad26.COV2.S COVID-19 vaccine or a placebo. The material was peripheral blood, obtained in a trial of Ad26.COV2.S vaccine versus placebo. The chain uses TRBV7-9 and TRBJ1-2, with TRBD1 matching over 8 bases. The CDR3: CASSPGTGPTTYGYTF. The CDR3 nucleotides read TGTGCCAGCAGCCCTGGGACAGGTCCTACGACCTATGGCTACACCTTC.